This T cell receptor (beta chain) was documented in a study of blood T cell repertoires in COVID-19. As for the study in general: Acute and convalescent COVID-19 specimens originated in the United States, Italy and Spain. From T cells, B-cell-depleted T cells, or PBMCs came the material, which was cDNA or gDNA.

Source study methods: Reference gene primer amplification yielded estimated nucleated cell counts. TCRdb's copy holds only in-frame clones and misses some; the assay was immunoSEQ multiplex PCR. V, J and clone size reflect that table, while D and trimming were determined from the DNA. The profile shows 93,000 or so clones, approximately 80% of them singletons. This CDR3 spans 18 amino acids. Trimming cost V 1 base and J 4 bases; bases outside gene matches: 11. CDR1 and CDR2 (germline): SGHDT, YYEEEE. This TCR was recovered from a human donor in a cohort sampled during active or convalescent COVID-19. Sequenced sample: peripheral blood. The chain couples TRBV5-6 to TRBJ1-2; TRBD1 matches at 12 bases. CDR3 amino acids: CASSLRGQGALIFYGYTF. CDR3 sequence (DNA): TGTGCCAGCAGCTTGCGGGGACAGGGGGCCCTAATTTTCTATGGCTACACCTTC.